This TCR beta chain comes out of a study of response to subunit inactivated influenza vaccine. The germline gives CDR1 DFQATT, CDR2 SNEGSKA (reference sequence). The CDR3 is 14 amino acids. V lost 3 bases to trimming and J lost 0 bases, with 10 bases between them. With regard to this clonotype: Its antigen is not known.

MiXCR, run by TCRdb on the RT-PCR reads, gives a single entry per CDR3 protein. Seen here are roughly 160,000 distinct CDR3 sequences, about 10% observed once, and the top ten hold roughly a third. Regarding the study as a whole: Few additional T cells are recruited per seasonal influenza vaccination, authors suggested.

Sample: CD8+ T cells sorted from PBMCs, taken less than 30 months after vaccination. The genes are TRBV20-1 and TRBJ2-3; D remains unclear. This sequence was found in a man between 45 and 75 years old who received an inactivated influenza vaccine. CDR3 nucleotide sequence: TGCAGTGCTAGTTATTCGCTCAGCACAGATACGCAGTATTTT. This encodes CSASYSLSTDTQYF.